A selection of T cell receptor beta chains follows, all from one sample in a study of shared clonotypes between healthy human individuals. Profiled with immunoSEQ multiplex PCR; TCRdb holds only in-frame clones, not every one. The table lists around 1.5 million clones, around 98% of them singletons. The source material was naive CD4+ T cells sorted from blood. These receptors all stem from a man aged 30 to 39 in good health. CDR3s include the opening cysteine and the closing phenylalanine or tryptophan. D genes are given only for firm matches. The listing skips clone size in some rows; elsewhere it reads once, few, many or a size class.

D gene: -; V gene: TRBV6-1; J gene: TRBJ2-1; clone size: -; CDR3 length: 13; CDR3 DNA: TGTGCCAGCAGTGAAGCGCAGAGGGCTGAGCAGTTCTTC; CDR3 protein: CASSEAQRAEQFF
D gene: -; V gene: TRBV4-3; J gene: TRBJ1-5; clone size: -; CDR3 length: 13; CDR3 DNA: TGCGCCAGCAGCCAAGATTGGGGTCAGCCCCAGCATTTT; CDR3 protein: CASSQDWGQPQHF
D gene: TRBD1; V gene: TRBV28; J gene: TRBJ2-7; clone size: -; CDR3 length: 16; CDR3 DNA: TGTGCCAGCAGTTTACCGGGACAGGGGAAAGGGTACGAGCAGTACTTC; CDR3 protein: CASSLPGQGKGYEQYF
D gene: -; V gene: TRBV10-2; J gene: TRBJ2-1; clone size: -; CDR3 length: 12; CDR3 DNA: TGCGCCAGCAGTACTAGCTACAATGAGCAGTTCTTC; CDR3 protein: CASSTSYNEQFF
D gene: TRBD2; V gene: TRBV6-4; J gene: TRBJ2-7; clone size: -; CDR3 length: 13; CDR3 DNA: TGTGCCACCAGACGGATGCGGGAGGGCGAGCAGTACTTC; CDR3 protein: CATRRMREGEQYF
D gene: TRBD1; V gene: TRBV27; J gene: TRBJ1-2; clone size: -; CDR3 length: 16; CDR3 DNA: TGTGCCAGCAGATCATCACGGACAGGGGGAAGGAGTGGCTACACCTTC; CDR3 protein: CASRSSRTGGRSGYTF
D gene: TRBD1; V gene: TRBV7-3; J gene: TRBJ2-3; clone size: -; CDR3 length: 14; CDR3 DNA: TGTGCCAGCAGTCCGGGACAGCACACAGATACGCAGTATTTT; CDR3 protein: CASSPGQHTDTQYF
D gene: -; V gene: TRBV27; J gene: TRBJ2-5; clone size: -; CDR3 length: 15; CDR3 DNA: TGTGCCAGCAGTCCCGCCCAATACCGAAGAGAGACCCAGTACTTC; CDR3 protein: CASSPAQYRRETQYF
D gene: TRBD2; V gene: TRBV19; J gene: TRBJ2-2; clone size: -; CDR3 length: 15; CDR3 DNA: TGTGCCAGTAGTCAAGCGGGGGTGAACACCGGGGAGCTGTTTTTT; CDR3 protein: CASSQAGVNTGELFF
D gene: -; V gene: TRBV27; J gene: TRBJ2-7; clone size: -; CDR3 length: 13; CDR3 DNA: TGTGCCAGCAGTCCCGTGGGCCCCTACGAGCAGTACTTC; CDR3 protein: CASSPVGPYEQYF
D gene: -; V gene: TRBV19; J gene: TRBJ1-5; clone size: -; CDR3 length: 14; CDR3 DNA: TGTGCCAGTCGGACCTTGACAGTCAATCAGCCCCAGCATTTT; CDR3 protein: CASRTLTVNQPQHF
D gene: TRBD2; V gene: TRBV19; J gene: TRBJ2-3; clone size: -; CDR3 length: 17; CDR3 DNA: TGTGCCAGTAGTTCCGAATCTCTAGCGGGAGTGGCAGATACGCAGTATTTT; CDR3 protein: CASSSESLAGVADTQYF
D gene: TRBD1; V gene: TRBV5-1; J gene: TRBJ1-4; clone size: once; CDR3 length: 15; CDR3 DNA: TGCGCCAGCAGCCGGGAACAGGGGTCGAATGAAAAACTGTTTTTT; CDR3 protein: CASSREQGSNEKLFF
D gene: -; V gene: TRBV28; J gene: TRBJ1-2; clone size: -; CDR3 length: 15; CDR3 DNA: TGTGCCAGCCGGGGTCCCGGGCGAGCTAACTATGGCTACACCTTC; CDR3 protein: CASRGPGRANYGYTF
D gene: -; V gene: TRBV9; J gene: TRBJ1-2; clone size: -; CDR3 length: 16; CDR3 DNA: TGTGCCAGCAGGGTAGAGACCGAGACCGCTAACTATGGCTACACCTTC; CDR3 protein: CASRVETETANYGYTF
D gene: -; V gene: TRBV15; J gene: TRBJ1-5; clone size: -; CDR3 length: 15; CDR3 DNA: TGTGCCACCAGCAGAGATCCCGACGGGACTCAGCCCCAGCATTTT; CDR3 protein: CATSRDPDGTQPQHF
D gene: -; V gene: TRBV18; J gene: TRBJ1-4; clone size: -; CDR3 length: 15; CDR3 DNA: TGTGCCAGCTCGGCCCTCAAGGCTTCTAATGAAAAACTGTTTTTT; CDR3 protein: CASSALKASNEKLFF
D gene: TRBD1; V gene: TRBV5-4; J gene: TRBJ1-1; clone size: -; CDR3 length: 16; CDR3 DNA: TGTGCCAGCAGCCCCCGGGACAGGGGGCTAAACACTGAAGCTTTCTTT; CDR3 protein: CASSPRDRGLNTEAFF
D gene: TRBD1; V gene: TRBV19; J gene: TRBJ2-1; clone size: -; CDR3 length: 15; CDR3 DNA: TGTGCCAGTAGCCCCCGGGACAGCCCCTACAGTGAGCAGTTCTTC; CDR3 protein: CASSPRDSPYSEQFF
D gene: -; V gene: TRBV2; J gene: TRBJ1-4; clone size: -; CDR3 length: 14; CDR3 DNA: TGTGCCAGCAATCGGGAGGTGTTGGGAGAAAAACTGTTTTTT; CDR3 protein: CASNREVLGEKLFF
D gene: -; V gene: TRBV25-1; J gene: TRBJ1-2; clone size: -; CDR3 length: 15; CDR3 DNA: TGTGCCAGCAGTGAACTCGGCAGTAAGGACTATGGCTACACCTTC; CDR3 protein: CASSELGSKDYGYTF
D gene: -; V gene: TRBV28; J gene: TRBJ1-2; clone size: -; CDR3 length: 13; CDR3 DNA: TGTGCCAGCAGTCAAATCTCAGGGTTTGGCTACACCTTC; CDR3 protein: CASSQISGFGYTF
D gene: -; V gene: TRBV5-7; J gene: TRBJ2-7; clone size: -; CDR3 length: 15; CDR3 DNA: TGTGCCAGCAACATTCCAGTCCAGGGGAGGAACGAGCAGTACTTC; CDR3 protein: CASNIPVQGRNEQYF
D gene: -; V gene: TRBV5-1; J gene: TRBJ2-7; clone size: -; CDR3 length: 12; CDR3 DNA: TGCGCCAGCAGCTTGGGAGGGGGCGAGCAGTACTTC; CDR3 protein: CASSLGGGEQYF
D gene: TRBD1; V gene: TRBV28; J gene: TRBJ1-5; clone size: -; CDR3 length: 15; CDR3 DNA: TGTGCCAGCAGTCAAAGACAGGGGGCAAACCAGCCCCAGCATTTT; CDR3 protein: CASSQRQGANQPQHF
D gene: -; V gene: TRBV5-4; J gene: TRBJ2-7; clone size: once; CDR3 length: 14; CDR3 DNA: TGTGCCAGCAGTTCCGGTAATTATGGGCGCGAGCAGTACTTC; CDR3 protein: CASSSGNYGREQYF
D gene: -; V gene: TRBV5-1; J gene: TRBJ1-4; clone size: -; CDR3 length: 18; CDR3 DNA: TGCGCCAGCAGCTTGGGTTTTTGGGGATTTGCAACTAATGAAAAACTGTTTTTT; CDR3 protein: CASSLGFWGFATNEKLFF
D gene: -; V gene: TRBV6-1; J gene: TRBJ1-2; clone size: -; CDR3 length: 16; CDR3 DNA: TGTGCCAGCAGTGAACAAAGGGGAACAGGGTATTATGGCTACACCTTC; CDR3 protein: CASSEQRGTGYYGYTF
D gene: TRBD1; V gene: TRBV5-5; J gene: TRBJ2-5; clone size: -; CDR3 length: 13; CDR3 DNA: TGTGCCAGCAGCTTTGGACAGGTAGAGACCCAGTACTTC; CDR3 protein: CASSFGQVETQYF
D gene: -; V gene: TRBV5-4; J gene: TRBJ2-3; clone size: once; CDR3 length: 15; CDR3 DNA: TGTGCCAGCAGCCCCGGAGGTACTAGCACAGATACGCAGTATTTT; CDR3 protein: CASSPGGTSTDTQYF
D gene: -; V gene: TRBV6-6; J gene: TRBJ1-5; clone size: -; CDR3 length: 11; CDR3 DNA: TGTGCCAGCAGTTTATCGGGGGCCCAGCATTTT; CDR3 protein: CASSLSGAQHF
D gene: -; V gene: TRBV7-6; J gene: TRBJ2-7; clone size: -; CDR3 length: 20; CDR3 DNA: TGTGCCAGCAGCCCCTACCCCCGAAGTAGACCGGGAGTAGCATTCTACGAGCAGTACTTC; CDR3 protein: CASSPYPRSRPGVAFYEQYF
D gene: -; V gene: TRBV7-9; J gene: TRBJ2-4; clone size: -; CDR3 length: 15; CDR3 DNA: TGTGCCAGCAGCTCCGGGGGCTCGGCCAAAAACATTCAGTACTTC; CDR3 protein: CASSSGGSAKNIQYF
D gene: -; V gene: TRBV4-3; J gene: TRBJ2-1; clone size: -; CDR3 length: 13; CDR3 DNA: TGCGCCAGCAGCCAAGTTGAGAGTTATGAGCAGTTCTTC; CDR3 protein: CASSQVESYEQFF
D gene: -; V gene: TRBV27; J gene: TRBJ2-7; clone size: once; CDR3 length: 18; CDR3 DNA: TGTGCCAGCAGTTTACCAAAGGCCTCTACCGAGAGGGTCCACGAGCAGTACTTC; CDR3 protein: CASSLPKASTERVHEQYF
D gene: TRBD2; V gene: TRBV9; J gene: TRBJ2-3; clone size: -; CDR3 length: 18; CDR3 DNA: TGTGCCAGCAGCGTAGACCCCAGAGGAGCGGGAGGGGAGAGGGCGCAGTATTTT; CDR3 protein: CASSVDPRGAGGERAQYF
D gene: -; V gene: TRBV5-4; J gene: TRBJ2-7; clone size: -; CDR3 length: 15; CDR3 DNA: TGTGCCAGCAGCAAGAACGGTCGGTACTCCTACGAGCAGTACTTC; CDR3 protein: CASSKNGRYSYEQYF
D gene: -; V gene: TRBV7-2; J gene: TRBJ2-3; clone size: -; CDR3 length: 13; CDR3 DNA: TGTGCCAGCGGACGGTGGAGCACAGATACGCAGTATTTT; CDR3 protein: CASGRWSTDTQYF
D gene: -; V gene: TRBV5-6; J gene: TRBJ2-7; clone size: -; CDR3 length: 13; CDR3 DNA: TGTGCCAGCAGCTTGGAACAGCCCTACGAGCAGTACTTC; CDR3 protein: CASSLEQPYEQYF
D gene: -; V gene: TRBV7-6; J gene: TRBJ2-7; clone size: -; CDR3 length: 14; CDR3 DNA: TGTGCCAGCAGCTTAGAAGAGGGGTTCTACGAGCAGTACTTC; CDR3 protein: CASSLEEGFYEQYF
D gene: -; V gene: TRBV29-1; J gene: TRBJ1-1; clone size: -; CDR3 length: 12; CDR3 DNA: TGCAGCGTTGAGAGTTTGAACACTGAAGCTTTCTTT; CDR3 protein: CSVESLNTEAFF